This TCR beta chain was identified in a study of human T cells and chemical hapten exposure. Across the whole study: Per-sample variation in TCR yield stemmed mainly from small pooled library volume differences.

The table lists this clonotype with many counts. The antigen remains unidentified. As for time point: pre-sensitization, week 0. Treatment given: therapeutic diphenylcyclopropenone sensitization with weekly scalp DPC. Each patch test followed a blood draw. Each donor was an alopecia patient between 18 and 70 years of age who qualified for DPC. V was shortened by 3 bases and J by 4 bases, with 22 bases between the two germline ends. CDR3 length: 17 residues. Germline lookup yields CDR1 SGDLS and CDR2 YYNGEE. Findings and limits, study-wide: Alopecia affecting every donor means their immune response may not match healthy people's.

MiXCR, run by TCRdb on the RACE reads, gives a single entry per CDR3 protein. The sample carries tens of thousands of distinct CDR3 sequences, approximately 7% recorded once. The chain links TRBV9 to TRBJ1-2; a weak D match, TRBD1 (6 bases). Source: whole blood, taken in connection with sensitization to the hapten diphenylcyclopropenone (DPC). This clonotype was sampled from a woman younger than 45 with alopecia areata. Some clones in this sample may be carry-over from other donors' samples. The CDR3 sequence: CASSARGNPHRGYGYTF. The CDR3 coding sequence is TGTGCCAGCAGCGCAAGGGGGAATCCCCATCGCGGCTATGGCTACACCTTC. Looking up the rest from reference TRBV9 and TRBJ1-2 gives the full variable domain: DSGVTQTPKHLITATGQRVTLRCSPRSGDLSVYWYQQSLDQGLQFLIQYYNGEERAKGNILERFSAQQFPDLHSELNLSSLELGDSALYFCASSARGNPHRGYGYTFGSGTRLTVV.